This T cell receptor (beta chain) was sequenced for a study of cytomegalovirus exposure and HLA in healthy donors. Across the whole study: An analysis done earlier identified more than 100 million unique TCR beta sequences from roughly 190 million T cells.

Study observations and caveats: Presence/absence analyses rested on an assumption that sequencing depth was roughly uniform across donors. From TCR beta sequences, most subjects' HLA-A and HLA-B alleles were reportedly predicted accurately.

The CDR3 sequence is 15 residues long. With 4 bases removed from V and 4 bases from J, the gap between germline ends came to 18 bases. The germline gives CDR1 SGHNT, CDR2 YYREEE (reference sequence). A note on this clone: Its antigen remains unknown.

The PCR contained 60 Vbeta and 13 Jbeta primers. Profiling relied on immunoSEQ multiplex PCR, and the TCRdb table lists in-frame clones only, not all of them. The data contain under 250,000 clones, around three quarters of them seen just once; the ten biggest clones take up nearly 4.5%. Input material: PBMCs. The TCR comes from a young woman in good health and CMV-seropositive. The V gene is TRBV5-4, the J gene TRBJ2-7; possibly TRBD2 for D (6 bases). The CDR3, as DNA: TGTGCCAGCAGCCCTACGGGTGGGAGGTGGTACGAGCAGTACTTC. Protein product: CASSPTGGRWYEQYF.